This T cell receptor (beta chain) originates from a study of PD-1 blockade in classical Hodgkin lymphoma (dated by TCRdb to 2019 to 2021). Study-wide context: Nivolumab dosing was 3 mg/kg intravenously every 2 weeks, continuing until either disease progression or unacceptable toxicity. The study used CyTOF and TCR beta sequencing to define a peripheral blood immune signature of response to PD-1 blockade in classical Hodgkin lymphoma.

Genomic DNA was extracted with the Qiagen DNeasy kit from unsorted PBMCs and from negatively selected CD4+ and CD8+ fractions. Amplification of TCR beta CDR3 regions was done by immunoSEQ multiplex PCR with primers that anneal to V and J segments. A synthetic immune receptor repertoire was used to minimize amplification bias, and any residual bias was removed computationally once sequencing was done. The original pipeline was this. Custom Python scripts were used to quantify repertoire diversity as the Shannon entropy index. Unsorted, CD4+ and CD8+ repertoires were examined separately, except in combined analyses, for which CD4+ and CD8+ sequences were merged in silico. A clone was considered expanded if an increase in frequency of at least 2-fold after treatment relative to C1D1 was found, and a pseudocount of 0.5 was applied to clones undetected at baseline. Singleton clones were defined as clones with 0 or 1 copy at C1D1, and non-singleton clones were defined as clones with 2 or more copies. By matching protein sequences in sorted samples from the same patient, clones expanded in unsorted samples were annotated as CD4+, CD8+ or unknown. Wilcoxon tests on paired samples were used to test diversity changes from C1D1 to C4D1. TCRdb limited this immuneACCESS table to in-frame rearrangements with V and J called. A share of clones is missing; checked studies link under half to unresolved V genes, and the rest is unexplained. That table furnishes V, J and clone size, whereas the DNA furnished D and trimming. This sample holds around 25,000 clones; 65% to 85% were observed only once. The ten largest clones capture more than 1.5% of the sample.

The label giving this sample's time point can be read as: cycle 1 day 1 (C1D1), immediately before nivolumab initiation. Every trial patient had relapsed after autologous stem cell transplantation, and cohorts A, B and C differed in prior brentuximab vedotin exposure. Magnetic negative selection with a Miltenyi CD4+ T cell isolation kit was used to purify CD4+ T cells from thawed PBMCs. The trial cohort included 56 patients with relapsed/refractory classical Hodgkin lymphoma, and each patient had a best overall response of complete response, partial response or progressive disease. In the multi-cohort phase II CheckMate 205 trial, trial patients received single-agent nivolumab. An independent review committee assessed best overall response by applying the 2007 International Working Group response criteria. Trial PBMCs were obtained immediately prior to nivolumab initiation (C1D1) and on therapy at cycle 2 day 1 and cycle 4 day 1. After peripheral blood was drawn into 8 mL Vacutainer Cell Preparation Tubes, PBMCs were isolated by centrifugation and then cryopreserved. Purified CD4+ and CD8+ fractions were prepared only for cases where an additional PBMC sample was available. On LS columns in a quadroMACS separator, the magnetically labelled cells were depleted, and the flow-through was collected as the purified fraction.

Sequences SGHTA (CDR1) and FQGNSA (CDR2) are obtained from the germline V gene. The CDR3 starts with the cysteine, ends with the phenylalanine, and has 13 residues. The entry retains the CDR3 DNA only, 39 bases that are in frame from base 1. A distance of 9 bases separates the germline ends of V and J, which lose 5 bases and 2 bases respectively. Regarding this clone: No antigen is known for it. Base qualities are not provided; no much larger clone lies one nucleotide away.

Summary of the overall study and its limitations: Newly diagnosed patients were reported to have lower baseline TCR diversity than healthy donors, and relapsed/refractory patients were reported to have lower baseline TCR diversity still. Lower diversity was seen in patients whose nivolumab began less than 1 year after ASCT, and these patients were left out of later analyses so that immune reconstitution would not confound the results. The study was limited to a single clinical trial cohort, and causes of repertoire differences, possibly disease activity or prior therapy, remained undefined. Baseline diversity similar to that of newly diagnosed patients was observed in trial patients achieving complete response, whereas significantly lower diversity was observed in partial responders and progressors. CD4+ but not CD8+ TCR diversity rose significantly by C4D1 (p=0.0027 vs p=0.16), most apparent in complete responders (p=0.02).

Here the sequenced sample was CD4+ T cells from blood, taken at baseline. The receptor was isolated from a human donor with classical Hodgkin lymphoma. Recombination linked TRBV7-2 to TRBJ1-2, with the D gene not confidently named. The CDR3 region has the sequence CASSAGVNYGYTF. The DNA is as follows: TGTGCCAGCAGCGCGGGAGTCAACTATGGCTACACCTTC. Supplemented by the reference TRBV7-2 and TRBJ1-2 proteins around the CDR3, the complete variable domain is GAGVSQSPSNKVTEKGKDVELRCDPISGHTALYWYRQSLGQGLEFLIYFQGNSAPDKSGLPSDRFSAERTGGSVSTLTIQRTQQEDSAVYLCASSAGVNYGYTFGSGTRLTVV.